This TCR beta chain was observed in a study of shared clonotypes between healthy human individuals. Study at large: Each donor's CD4 naive and CD4 memory cells filled three plates apiece, CD8 naive two, and CD8 memory one.

This clone was detected a few times. The same CDR3 can be traced to other DNA sequences in this sample. Using immunoSEQ multiplex PCR, the repertoire was profiled, and TCRdb retains in-frame clones only, with some absent. The data hold approximately 500,000 clones, with 90% to 96% observed a single time. The CDR3 is 14 amino acids. Germline CDR1 SGHRS, CDR2 YFSETQ. The ends lost 3 bases at V and 1 base at J; junction bases unmatched: 3. The TCR sequence derives from a woman aged 25 to 39 in good health. The sequencing input was naive CD4+ T cells sorted from blood. The subset here: CD45RA+ positively selected. The chain couples TRBV5-1 to TRBJ1-1; 7 bases are a match to TRBD1. The CDR3 DNA is TGCGCCAGCAGCTCCGGGACAGAGAACACTGAAGCTTTCTTT. It yields the protein CASSSGTENTEAFF.